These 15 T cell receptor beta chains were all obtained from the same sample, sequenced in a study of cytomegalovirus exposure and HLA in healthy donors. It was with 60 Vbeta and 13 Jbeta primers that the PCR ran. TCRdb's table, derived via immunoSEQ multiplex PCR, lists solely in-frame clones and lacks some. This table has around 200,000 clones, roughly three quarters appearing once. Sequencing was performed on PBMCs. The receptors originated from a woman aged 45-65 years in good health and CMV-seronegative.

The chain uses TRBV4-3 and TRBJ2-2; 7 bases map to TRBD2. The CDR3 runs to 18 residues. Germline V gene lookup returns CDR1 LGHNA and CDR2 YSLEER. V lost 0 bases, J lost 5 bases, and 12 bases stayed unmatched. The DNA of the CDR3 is TGCGCCAGCAGCCAAGATCAGTGGGGGGGAGGGTGGACCGGGGAGCTGTTTTTT. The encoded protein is CASSQDQWGGGWTGELFF.

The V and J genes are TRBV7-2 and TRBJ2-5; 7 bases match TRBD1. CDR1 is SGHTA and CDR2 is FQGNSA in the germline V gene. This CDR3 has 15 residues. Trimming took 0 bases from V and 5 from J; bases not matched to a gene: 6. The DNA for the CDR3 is TGTGCCAGCAGCTTAGCGGCAGGGGGTTTGGAGACCCAGTACTTC. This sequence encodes CASSLAAGGLETQYF. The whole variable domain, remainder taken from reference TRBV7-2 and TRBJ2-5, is GAGVSQSPSNKVTEKGKDVELRCDPISGHTALYWYRQSLGQGLEFLIYFQGNSAPDKSGLPSDRFSAERTGGSVSTLTIQRTQQEDSAVYLCASSLAAGGLETQYFGPGTRLLVL.

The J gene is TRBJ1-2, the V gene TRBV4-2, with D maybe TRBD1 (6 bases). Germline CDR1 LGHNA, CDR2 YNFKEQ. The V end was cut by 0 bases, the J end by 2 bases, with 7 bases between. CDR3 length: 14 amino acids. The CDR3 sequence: CASSQETGNYGYTF. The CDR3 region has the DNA TGTGCCAGCAGCCAAGAAACAGGGAACTATGGCTACACCTTC.

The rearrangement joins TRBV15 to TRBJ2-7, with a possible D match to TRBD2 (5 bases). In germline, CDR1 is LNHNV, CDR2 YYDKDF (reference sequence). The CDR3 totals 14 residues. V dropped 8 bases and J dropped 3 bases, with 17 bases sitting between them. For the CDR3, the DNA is TGTGCCACCCAACCAGCGGACGGCATCTACGAGCAGTACTTC. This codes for CATQPADGIYEQYF.

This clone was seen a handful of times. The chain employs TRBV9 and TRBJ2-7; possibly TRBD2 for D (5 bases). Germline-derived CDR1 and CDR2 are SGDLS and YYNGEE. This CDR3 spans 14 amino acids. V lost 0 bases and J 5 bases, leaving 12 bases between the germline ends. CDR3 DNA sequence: TGTGCCAGCAGCGTAGCTTATAACGGGAACGAGCAGTACTTC. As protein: CASSVAYNGNEQYF.

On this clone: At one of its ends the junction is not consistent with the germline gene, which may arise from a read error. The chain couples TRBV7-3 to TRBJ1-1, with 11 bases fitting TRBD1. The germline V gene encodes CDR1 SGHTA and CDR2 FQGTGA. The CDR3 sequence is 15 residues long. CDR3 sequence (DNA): TGTGCCAGCAGCCTAACCGGGACAGGGGGCACTGAAGCTTTCTTT. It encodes CASSLTGTGGTEAFF.

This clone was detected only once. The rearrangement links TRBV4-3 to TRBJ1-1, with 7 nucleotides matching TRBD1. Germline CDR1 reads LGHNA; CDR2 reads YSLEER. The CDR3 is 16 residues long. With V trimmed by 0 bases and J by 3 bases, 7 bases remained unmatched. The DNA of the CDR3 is TGCGCCAGCAGCCAAGATTTGTTACAGGGGTACACTGAAGCTTTCTTT. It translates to CASSQDLLQGYTEAFF.

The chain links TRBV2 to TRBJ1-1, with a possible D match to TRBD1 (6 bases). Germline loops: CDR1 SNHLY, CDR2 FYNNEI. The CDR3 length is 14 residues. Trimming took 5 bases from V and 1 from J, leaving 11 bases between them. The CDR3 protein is CASSLQGPNTEAFF. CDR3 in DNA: TGTGCCAGCAGTCTACAGGGCCCGAACACTGAAGCTTTCTTT.

This CDR3 reads CASSVEKLAGPDTQYF. The CDR3 coding sequence is TGTGCCAGCAGCGTAGAAAAACTAGCGGGACCAGATACGCAGTATTTT. J is TRBJ2-3 and V is TRBV9; 10 bases match TRBD2. V lost 0 bases, J lost 4 bases, and 5 bases stayed unmatched. Germline V gene lookup returns CDR1 SGDLS and CDR2 YYNGEE. CDR3 length: 16 amino acids.

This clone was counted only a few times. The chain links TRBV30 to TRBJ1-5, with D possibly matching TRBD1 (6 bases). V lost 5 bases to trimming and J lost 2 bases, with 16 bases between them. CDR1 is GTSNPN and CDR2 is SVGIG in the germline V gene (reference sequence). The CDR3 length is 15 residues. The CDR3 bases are TGTGCCTGGGGTAAGGGGGGGGCCGGCAATCAGCCCCAGCATTTT. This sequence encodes CAWGKGGAGNQPQHF.

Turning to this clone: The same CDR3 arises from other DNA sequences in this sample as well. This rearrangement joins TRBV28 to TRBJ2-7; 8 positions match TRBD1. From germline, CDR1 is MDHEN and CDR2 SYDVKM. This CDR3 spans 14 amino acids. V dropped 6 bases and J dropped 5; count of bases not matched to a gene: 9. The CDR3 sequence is CASSLDRVRDEQYF. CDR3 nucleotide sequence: TGTGCCAGCAGCTTGGACAGGGTTCGTGACGAGCAGTACTTC.

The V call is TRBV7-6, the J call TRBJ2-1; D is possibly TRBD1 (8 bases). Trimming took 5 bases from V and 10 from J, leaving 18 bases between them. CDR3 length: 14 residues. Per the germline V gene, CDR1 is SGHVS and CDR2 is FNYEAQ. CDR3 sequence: CASSRITGGGEQFF. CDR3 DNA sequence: TGTGCCAGCAGCCGTATAACAGGGGGAGGGGAGCAGTTCTTC.

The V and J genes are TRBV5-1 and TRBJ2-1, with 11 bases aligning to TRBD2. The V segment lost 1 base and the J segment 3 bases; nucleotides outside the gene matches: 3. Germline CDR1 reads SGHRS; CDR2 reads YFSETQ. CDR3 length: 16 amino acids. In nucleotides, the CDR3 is TGCGCCAGCAGCTTGTACGGGACTAGCGGCTACAATGAGCAGTTCTTC. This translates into CASSLYGTSGYNEQFF.

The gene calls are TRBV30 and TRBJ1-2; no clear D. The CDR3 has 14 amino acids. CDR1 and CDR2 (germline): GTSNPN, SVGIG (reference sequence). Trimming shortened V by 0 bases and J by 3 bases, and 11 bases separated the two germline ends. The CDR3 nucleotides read TGTGCCTGGAGTGTAGACTGGCTCGACTATGGCTACACCTTC. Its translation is CAWSVDWLDYGYTF.

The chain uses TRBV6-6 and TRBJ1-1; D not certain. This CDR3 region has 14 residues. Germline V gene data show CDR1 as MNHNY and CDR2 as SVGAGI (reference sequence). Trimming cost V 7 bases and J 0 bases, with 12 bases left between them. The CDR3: CASILTHMNTEAFF. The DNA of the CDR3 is TGTGCCAGCATCCTTACGCACATGAACACTGAAGCTTTCTTT.